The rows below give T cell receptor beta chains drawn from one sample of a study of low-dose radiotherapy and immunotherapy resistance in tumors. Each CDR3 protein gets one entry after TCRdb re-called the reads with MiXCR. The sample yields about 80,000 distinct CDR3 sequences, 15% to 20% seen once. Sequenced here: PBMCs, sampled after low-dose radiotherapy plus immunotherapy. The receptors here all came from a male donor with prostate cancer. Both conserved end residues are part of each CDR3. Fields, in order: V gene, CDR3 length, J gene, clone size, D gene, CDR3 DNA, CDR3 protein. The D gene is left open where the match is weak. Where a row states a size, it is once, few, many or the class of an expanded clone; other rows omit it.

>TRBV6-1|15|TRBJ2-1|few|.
TGTGCCAGCAGGACGGGCCCCTACGGGGGCAATGAGCAGTTCTTC
CASRTGPYGGNEQFF
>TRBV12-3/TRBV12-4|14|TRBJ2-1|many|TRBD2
TGTGCCAGCACGACTAGCGGGGCCTACAATGAGCAGTTCTTC
CASTTSGAYNEQFF
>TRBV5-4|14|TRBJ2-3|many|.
TGTGCCAGCAGGTGGGACCGCGCGGCAGATACGCAGTATTTT
CASRWDRAADTQYF
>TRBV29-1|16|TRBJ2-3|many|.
TGCAGCGTTGAGGGAATCGGACAGCGTTACACAGATACGCAGTATTTT
CSVEGIGQRYTDTQYF
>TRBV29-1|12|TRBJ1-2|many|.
TGCAGCGTTGCCTCTGGAAGGGATGGCTACACCTTC
CSVASGRDGYTF
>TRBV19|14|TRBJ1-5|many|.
TGTGCCAGTAGAGAGGGGGGGGGATATCAGCCCCAGCATTTT
CASREGGGYQPQHF
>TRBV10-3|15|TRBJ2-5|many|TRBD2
TGTGCCATCAGTGAGGGGACTAGCGGGAAAGAGACCCAGTACTTC
CAISEGTSGKETQYF
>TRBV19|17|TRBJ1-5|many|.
TGTGCCAGTAGTATTCGTCTGGGCAGTAGGGGCAATCAGCCCCAGCATTTT
CASSIRLGSRGNQPQHF
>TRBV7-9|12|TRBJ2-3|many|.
TGTGCCAGCAGCTTTTTTGGAGATACGCAGTATTTT
CASSFFGDTQYF
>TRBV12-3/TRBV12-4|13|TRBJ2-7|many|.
TGTGCCAGCCGAGGGGACCTTACCTACGAGCAGTACTTC
CASRGDLTYEQYF
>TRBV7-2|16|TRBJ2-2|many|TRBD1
TGTGCCAGCCAAGATAGGACAGGGGGCAATGCCGGGGAGCTGTTTTTT
CASQDRTGGNAGELFF
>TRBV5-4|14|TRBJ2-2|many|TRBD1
TGTGCCAGCAGCCCCGGACAGGGTGCGGGGGAGCTGTTTTTT
CASSPGQGAGELFF
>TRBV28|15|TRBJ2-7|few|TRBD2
TGTGCCAGCAGCCGGTCGGGGGGAGGGCCGGGCGAGCAGTACTTC
CASSRSGGGPGEQYF
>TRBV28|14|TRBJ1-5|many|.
TGTGCCAGCAGTCCAGGACAGCAGTATCAGCCCCAGCATTTT
CASSPGQQYQPQHF
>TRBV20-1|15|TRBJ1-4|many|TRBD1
TGCAGTGCTAGAGGAACGGGACAGGGTGATGAAAAACTGTTTTTT
CSARGTGQGDEKLFF
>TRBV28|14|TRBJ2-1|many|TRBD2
TGTGCCAGCATGGACGCGGGAGCATATAATGAGCAGTTCTTC
CASMDAGAYNEQFF
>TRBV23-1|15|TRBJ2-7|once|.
TGCGCCAGCAGTCCCCCGGGTAGCACGACCTACGAGCAGTACTTC
CASSPPGSTTYEQYF
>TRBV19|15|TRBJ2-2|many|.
TGTGCCAGTAGTATAGTAGGGACAAACACCGGGGAGCTGTTTTTT
CASSIVGTNTGELFF
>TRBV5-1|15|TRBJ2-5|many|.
TGCGCCAGCAGCTTCTCGGTCGGGGACCAAGAGACCCAGTACTTC
CASSFSVGDQETQYF
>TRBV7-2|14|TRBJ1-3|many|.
TGTGCCAGCAGCGACACAGGGTCTGGAAACACCATATATTTT
CASSDTGSGNTIYF
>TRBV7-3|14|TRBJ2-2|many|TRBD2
TGTGCCAGCGGACTAGCGAAGGAGGGCGGGGAGCTGTTTTTT
CASGLAKEGGELFF
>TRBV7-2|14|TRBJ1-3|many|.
TGTGCCAGCTTACCTCAGGGCTCTGGAAACACCATATATTTT
CASLPQGSGNTIYF
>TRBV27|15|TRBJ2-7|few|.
TGTGCCAGCAGTTCGGGGCCCCCTGGGATATACGAGCAGTACTTC
CASSSGPPGIYEQYF
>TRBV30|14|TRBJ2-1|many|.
TGTGCCTGGAGTAGCGGAAGCTCCTACAATGAGCAGTTCTTC
CAWSSGSSYNEQFF
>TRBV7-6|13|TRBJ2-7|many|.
TGTGCCAGCAGCTTAGACCTCCCCTACGAGCAGTACTTC
CASSLDLPYEQYF
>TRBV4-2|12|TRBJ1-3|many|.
TGTGCCAGCAGCCAAGCAGAAAACACCATATATTTT
CASSQAENTIYF
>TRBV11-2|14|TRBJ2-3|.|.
TGTGCCAGCAGCCCAACGCGACAGACAGATACGCAGTATTTT
CASSPTRQTDTQYF
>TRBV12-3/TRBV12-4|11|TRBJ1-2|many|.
TGTGCCAGCAGTTTAAGCTATGGCTACACCTTC
CASSLSYGYTF
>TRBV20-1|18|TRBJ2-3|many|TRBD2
TGCAGTGCTACACCTGGGGCGGGAGAAGCCTCTGGCACAGATACGCAGTATTTT
CSATPGAGEASGTDTQYF
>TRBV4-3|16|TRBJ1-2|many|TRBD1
TGCGCCAGCAGCCAAGAAATCGGCCAGGGGGCGGGTGGCTACACCTTC
CASSQEIGQGAGGYTF
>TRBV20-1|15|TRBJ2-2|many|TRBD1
TGCAGTGTCAACGGCCCAGGGGGCAAGGACGGGGAGCTGTTTTTT
CSVNGPGGKDGELFF
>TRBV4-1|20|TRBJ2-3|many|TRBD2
TGCGCCAGCAGCCAAGACTCCGACTTGACTAGCGGGAGTAGTACAGATACGCAGTATTTT
CASSQDSDLTSGSSTDTQYF
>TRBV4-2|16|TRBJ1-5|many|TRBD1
TGTGCCAGCAGCCAAGATTGGGGACAGGCCCATCAGCCCCAGCATTTT
CASSQDWGQAHQPQHF
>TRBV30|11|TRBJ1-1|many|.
TGTGCCTGGGAGAGAGGACAAGAAGCTTTCTTT
CAWERGQEAFF
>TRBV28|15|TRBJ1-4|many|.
TGTGCCAGCAATTCAGCAGGGGCTGCGGGTGAAAAACTGTTTTTT
CASNSAGAAGEKLFF
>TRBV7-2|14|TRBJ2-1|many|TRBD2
TGTGCCAGCTGTTTGGGGACTAGCTCGGATGAGCAGTTCTTC
CASCLGTSSDEQFF
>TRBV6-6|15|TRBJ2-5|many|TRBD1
TGTGCCAGCAGCTACCCGGGGACAGGGGAAGAGACCCAGTACTTC
CASSYPGTGEETQYF
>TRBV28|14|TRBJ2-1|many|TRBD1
TGTGCCAGCAGTTTAGGGACAGGCCCCAATGAGCAGTTCTTC
CASSLGTGPNEQFF
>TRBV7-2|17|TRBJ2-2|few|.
.
CASSYLLAGGTGELFFF
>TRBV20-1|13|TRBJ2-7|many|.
TGCAGTGCTGACGACTGGCCTTCCTACGAGCAGTACTTC
CSADDWPSYEQYF
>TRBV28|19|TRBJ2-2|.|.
.
CASSSSGNTGELFFFFFFF
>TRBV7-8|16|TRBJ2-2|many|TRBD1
TGTGCCAGCACCAAGGCAGGGGGCAAGAACACCGGGGAGCTGTTTTTT
CASTKAGGKNTGELFF
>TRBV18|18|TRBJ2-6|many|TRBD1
TGTGCCAGCTCACCCCGGACAGGGCCCTCGATTGGGGCCAACGTCCTGACTTTC
CASSPRTGPSIGANVLTF
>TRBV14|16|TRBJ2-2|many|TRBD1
TGTGCCAGCAGCCCGGGACAGGGAGTGAACACCGGGGAGCTGTTTTTT
CASSPGQGVNTGELFF
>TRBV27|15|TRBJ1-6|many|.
TGTGCCAGCAGTTTATCTTACAGGGAGAATTCACCCCTCCACTTT
CASSLSYRENSPLHF
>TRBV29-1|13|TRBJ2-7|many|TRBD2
TGCAGCGTTGGTGAGCGGGAGAACTACGAGCAGTACTTC
CSVGERENYEQYF
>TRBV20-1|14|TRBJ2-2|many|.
TGCAGTGCTAAACCCCAGCCCAACACCGGGGAGCTGTTTTTT
CSAKPQPNTGELFF
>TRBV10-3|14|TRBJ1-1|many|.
TGTGCCATCAGTGATAGGGGAAGGGACACTGAAGCTTTCTTT
CAISDRGRDTEAFF
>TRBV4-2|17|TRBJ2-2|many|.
TGTGCCAGCAGCCAAATAAAGTACCGGGAGAACACCGGGGAGCTGTTTTTT
CASSQIKYRENTGELFF
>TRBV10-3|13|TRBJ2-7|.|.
TGTGCCATAAACTGGGCGGGATCCCACGAGCAGTACTTC
CAINWAGSHEQYF